The present T cell receptor (beta chain) was sequenced within a study of a mutant IDH1 vaccine in newly diagnosed glioma. A remark on this clone: Its antigen remains unknown.

There are 17 residues in the CDR3. Germline CDR1 reads SQVTM; CDR2 reads ANQGSEA. Trimming stripped 0 bases from V and 8 bases from J, with 23 bases between. Assay used: immunoSEQ multiplex PCR; TCRdb lists only in-frame clones, some missing. The sample has 41,000 or so clones; 78% are singletons. General study results and limits: Pseudoprogression appears to have had no connection to changes in top peripheral T cell clonotypes.

The time point is: week 23, last vaccination. Every single dose of the vaccine, 300 ug of mutant IDH1 20-mer peptide, came with topical imiquimod. Diagnosis in the donors showed new WHO grade 3 or 4 astrocytomas that were IDH1-mutant and ATRX-lost. The sample in question was PBMCs, obtained from a glioma patient whose treatment included an IDH1 peptide vaccine. The chain employs TRBV29-1 and TRBJ2-1; D assignment may be TRBD1 or TRBD2 (5 bases each). The TCR was taken from a woman aged 40 to 50 with glioma. Some clones in this sample may be carry-over from other donors' samples. The CDR3 DNA sequence: TGCAGCGTTGAAGATCAGGGAACTAGGGGCCTGTTTTATGAGCAGTTCTTC. As protein: CSVEDQGTRGLFYEQFF.